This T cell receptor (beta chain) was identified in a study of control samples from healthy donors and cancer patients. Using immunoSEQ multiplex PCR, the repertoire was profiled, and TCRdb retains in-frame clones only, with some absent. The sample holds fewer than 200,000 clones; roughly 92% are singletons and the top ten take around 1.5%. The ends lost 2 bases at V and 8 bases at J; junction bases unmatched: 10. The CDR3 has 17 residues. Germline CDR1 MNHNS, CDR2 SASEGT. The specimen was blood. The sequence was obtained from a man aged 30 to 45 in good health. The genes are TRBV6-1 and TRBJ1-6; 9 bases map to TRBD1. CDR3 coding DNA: TGTGCCAGCAGTGAACCTCCGGGACAGGGTTTCGATTCACCCCTCCACTTT. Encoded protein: CASSEPPGQGFDSPLHF.